This T cell receptor beta chain is drawn from a study of beta chain features in type 1 diabetes. Whole-study findings and limits: In the patient group, naive, central memory and Treg TCRB repertoires seemed more alike than in the healthy donor group. Type 1 diabetes patients showed a moderate but significant shortening of TCRB CDR3s in all four CD4+ subsets. A potential influence of HLA type upon TCRB rearrangement remained unresolved herein.

As concerns this clone: Its antigen is currently unknown.

This CDR3 spans 14 amino acids. Trimming at V came to 6 bases and at J to 8 bases, leaving 8 bases not matched to a gene. Looked up from germline, CDR1 is MNHEY and CDR2 is SVGAGI. Naive, central memory, regulatory and stem cell-like memory cells within the CD4+ compartment were sorted using CD45RO/CCR7/CD25/CD127/CD95/CD27. Expressed TCRB transcripts were sequenced, since all the RNA that had been isolated was reverse transcribed. The method was immunoSEQ multiplex PCR; TCRdb's version includes in-frame clones alone and lacks a portion of them. The sample has 130,000 to 150,000 clones, around a tenth seen once.

The sequenced sample consisted of central memory CD4+ T cells from blood. This TCR was sampled from a man in his late teens or twenties in good health. The chain uses TRBV6-5 and TRBJ1-4, with 8 bases that match TRBD1. The CDR3 DNA is TGTGCCAGCAGAAAGCAGGGGGCCTCAGAAAAACTGTTTTTT. Its translation is CASRKQGASEKLFF.